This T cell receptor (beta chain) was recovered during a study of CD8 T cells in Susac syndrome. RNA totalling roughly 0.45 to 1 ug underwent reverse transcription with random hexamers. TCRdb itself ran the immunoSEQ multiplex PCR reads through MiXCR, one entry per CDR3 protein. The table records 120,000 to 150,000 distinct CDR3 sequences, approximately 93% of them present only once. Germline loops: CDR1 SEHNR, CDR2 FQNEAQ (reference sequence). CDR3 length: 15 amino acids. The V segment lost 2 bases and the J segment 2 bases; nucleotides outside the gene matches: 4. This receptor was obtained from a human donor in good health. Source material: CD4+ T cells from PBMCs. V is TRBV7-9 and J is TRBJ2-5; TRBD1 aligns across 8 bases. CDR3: CASSLKGTGQETQYF. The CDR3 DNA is TGTGCCAGCAGCTTAAAAGGGACAGGACAAGAGACCCAGTACTTC.